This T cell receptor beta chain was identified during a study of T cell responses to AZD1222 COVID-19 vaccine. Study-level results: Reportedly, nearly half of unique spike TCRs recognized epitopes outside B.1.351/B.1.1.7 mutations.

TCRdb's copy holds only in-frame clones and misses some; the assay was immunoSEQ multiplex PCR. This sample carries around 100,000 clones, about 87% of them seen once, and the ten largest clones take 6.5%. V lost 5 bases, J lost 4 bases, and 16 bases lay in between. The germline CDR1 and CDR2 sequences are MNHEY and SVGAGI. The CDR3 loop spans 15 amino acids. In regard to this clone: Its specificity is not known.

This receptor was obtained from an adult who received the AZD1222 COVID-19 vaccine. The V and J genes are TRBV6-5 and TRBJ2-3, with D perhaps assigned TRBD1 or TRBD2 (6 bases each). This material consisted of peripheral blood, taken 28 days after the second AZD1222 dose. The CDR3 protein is CASSQTEGGSDTQYF. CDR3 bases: TGTGCCAGCAGTCAAACGGAGGGGGGCTCAGATACGCAGTATTTT.